The clone carrying this TCR beta chain came up many times. Its antigen is still unknown. For TCR beta, libraries came from quantitative 5'-RACE with molecular barcodes. TCRdb reprocessed the 5' RACE reads via MiXCR and lists one record per CDR3 protein. The sample has around 99,000 distinct CDR3 sequences; about 9% are singletons. This sample was taken from a study of CD8 T cells in ankylosing spondylitis. Study-level results: It appeared that ankylosing spondylitis blood was characterized by a TCR beta motif of under ten highly homologous variants. Clones linked to disease, bearing a CD8+ phenotype, were relatively rare in peripheral blood. Past research had described some motif variants in reactive arthritis synovial fluid and blood.

The sample was blood, either unsorted or a sorted T cell fraction (not recorded which). The receptor was isolated from a male donor with ankylosing spondylitis or in good health (not recorded which).

CDR3 in amino acids: CSASLSRAGGGTSQYF. CDR3 sequence (DNA): TGCAGTGCTAGTCTCTCCCGGGCCGGCGGGGGGACATCCCAGTACTTC. The rearrangement links TRBV20-1 to TRBJ2-5; 8 bases align to TRBD2. The CDR3 contains 16 residues. Trimming cost V 3 bases and J 9 bases; bases outside gene matches: 18. Germline lookup yields CDR1 DFQATT and CDR2 SNEGSKA (reference sequence).